These 12 T cell receptor beta chains share one sample of origin, sequenced in a study of regulatory T cells in long-lasting Graves disease (dated by TCRdb to the early 2020s). To prepare the library, multiplex PCR was applied. Sequencing instrument: Illumina HiSeq 4000. CDR3 regions were amplified by Arm-PCR with iRepertoire HTBI primers to construct TCR beta libraries. Clones were called with MiXCR by TCRdb after fastp trimmed the public reads at Q25, and only in-frame beta chains were retained. Identical CDR3 proteins give one entry, which carries the most common genes and DNA. The sample table contains under 450,000 distinct CDR3 sequences; only one count was recorded for under 20% of them. The ten largest clones capture 20% to 25% of the sample. Sample time point, as interpreted from the label and publication: newly diagnosed GD, antithyroid drugs for less than 3 months. RNA was extracted from PBMCs in TRIzol for both TCR sequencing and RNA sequencing.

This same sample was also part of a study on T cells in Graves' hyperthyroidism and ophthalmopathy.

The sample in question was peripheral blood mononuclear cells (PBMCs), obtained at new diagnosis, from a patient treated with antithyroid drugs. Receptor source: a woman aged 18-30 years with Graves disease. Donor details come from another sample of the same person, matched by shared clones.

The chain couples TRBV15 to TRBJ1-5; D remains unclear. V lost 0 bases and J 7 bases, leaving 4 bases between the germline ends. The CDR3 contains 12 residues. Germline CDR1 reads LNHNV; CDR2 reads YYDKDF (reference sequence). Here the CDR3 reads CATSRDGQPQHF. The CDR3 coding sequence is TGTGCCACCAGCAGAGATGGGCAGCCCCAGCATTTT.

A remark on this clonotype: A much larger clone differs from this one at a single base, so this may be a read error. V is TRBV6-2 or TRBV6-3 and J is TRBJ2-7, with 7 bases fitting TRBD2. Germline V gene sequence: CDR1 MNHEY, CDR2 SVGEGT. The CDR3 is 12 amino acids. Germline trimming cut 5 bases from V and 9 bases from J; bases unmatched to any gene: 7. CDR3 nucleotides: TGTGCCAGCAGTCGGGGGACGGGGGGGCAGTACTTC. It yields the protein CASSRGTGGQYF.

This clonotype was counted at least ten times. V is TRBV11-3 and J is TRBJ2-1; TRBD2 is a possible D gene (5 bases). V was clipped by 1 base and J by 5 bases, with 15 bases between them. Germline assignment: CDR1 SGHNT and CDR2 YENEEA. CDR3 size: 16 residues. This chain's CDR3 is CASSLGGGGPHNEQFF. CDR3 DNA: TGTGCCAGCAGCTTAGGAGGCGGCGGGCCCCACAATGAGCAGTTCTTC. Looking up the rest from reference TRBV11-3 and TRBJ2-1 gives the full variable domain: EAGVVQSPRYKIIEKKQPVAFWCNPISGHNTLYWYLQNLGQGPELLIRYENEEAVDDSQLPKDRFSAERLKGVDSTLKIQPAELGDSAVYLCASSLGGGGPHNEQFFGPGTRLTVL.

This clonotype was seen many times. The V gene is TRBV28, the J gene TRBJ2-3; D uncertain. Germline V gene data show CDR1 as MDHEN and CDR2 as SYDVKM. V was pared by 5 bases and J by 3 bases, with 18 bases between. The CDR3 totals 16 residues. The chain's CDR3 is CASSRVRLGLTDTQYF. CDR3 DNA sequence: TGTGCCAGCAGTAGAGTCCGCCTCGGGCTGACAGATACGCAGTATTTT.

This chain connects TRBV20-1 to TRBJ1-1, with D tentatively TRBD1 (5 bases). Germline values: CDR1 DFQATT, CDR2 SNEGSKA (reference sequence). The CDR3 is made up of 14 amino acids. With 4 bases removed from V and 0 bases from J, the gap between germline ends came to 12 bases. The CDR3 here is CSATRDSLNTEAFF. The DNA for the CDR3 is TGCAGTGCTACCCGGGACTCATTGAACACTGAAGCTTTCTTT.

The V and J genes are TRBV5-1 and TRBJ2-3; 8 bases agree with TRBD2. This CDR3 is built from 15 residues. CDR1 is SGHRS, CDR2 YFSETQ, per germline. J lost 7 bases, V lost 0 bases, and 7 bases had no gene match. The CDR3: CASSLDPAGEYTQYF. The CDR3 DNA sequence: TGCGCCAGCAGCTTGGATCCAGCGGGAGAATATACGCAGTATTTT.

This clonotype was seen at least ten times. The rearrangement links TRBV18 to TRBJ2-4, with no clear D. This CDR3 is 15 amino acids long. The V gene lost 0 bases and the J gene lost 0 bases, with 6 bases spanning the gap. Germline CDR1 and CDR2: KGHSH and LQKENI. CDR3 protein: CASSPPLLAKNIQYF. Written as DNA, the CDR3 is TGTGCCAGCTCACCACCCTTACTAGCCAAAAACATTCAGTACTTC.

There are many counts of this clonotype. The CDR3 sequence: CASTPSWGGTDTQYF. The CDR3, as DNA: TGTGCCAGCACCCCGAGCTGGGGTGGAACAGATACGCAGTATTTT. J is TRBJ2-3 and V is TRBV6-1; D is ambiguous. Trimming shortened V by 7 bases and J by 3 bases, and 17 bases separated the two germline ends. The CDR3 contains 15 residues. Germline values: CDR1 MNHNS, CDR2 SASEGT.

This rearrangement joins TRBV12-3 or TRBV12-4 to TRBJ1-6, with D perhaps TRBD1 (5 bases). V lost 5 bases and J lost 13, with 15 bases in between. This CDR3 has 13 residues. The DNA of the CDR3 is TGTGCCAGCAGTCCTCGGGCAGGGAGTCCCCTCCACTTT. This gives the protein CASSPRAGSPLHF.

As concerns this clonotype: A much larger clone differs by one base, so this may be a read error. The chain combines TRBV12-3 or TRBV12-4 with TRBJ2-4, with 13 positions matching TRBD2. This CDR3 spans 19 amino acids. The V gene end was trimmed by 5 bases and the J gene end by 13 bases; junction bases not matched to a gene: 23. In DNA, the CDR3 is TGTGCCAGCAGTCCCCCGGGACTAGCGGGAACGAGCTCCTACAATGAGCAGTACTTC. This encodes CASSPPGLAGTSSYNEQYF.

This clonotype was detected many times. The chain recombines TRBV3-1 with TRBJ2-2; D unclear. Trimming took off 4 bases at V and 6 bases at J, with 6 bases between the two ends. Germline V gene data show CDR1 as LGHDT and CDR2 as YNNKEL (reference sequence). This CDR3 is 12 amino acids long. This CDR3 is CASSLWSGELFF. As DNA, the CDR3 is TGTGCCAGCAGCCTATGGTCCGGGGAGCTGTTTTTT. Variable domain in full (rest from reference TRBV3-1 and TRBJ2-2): DTAVSQTPKYLVTQMGNDKSIKCEQNLGHDTMYWYKQDSKKFLKIMFSYNNKELIINETVPNRFSPKSPDKAHLNLHINSLELGDSAVYFCASSLWSGELFFGEGSRLTVL.

This clonotype was found many times. The rearrangement joins TRBV6-1 to TRBJ2-2; 10 bases agree with TRBD1. V shed 5 bases and J 6 bases; nucleotides not matched to a gene: 6. The CDR3 loop spans 15 amino acids. Germline values: CDR1 MNHNS, CDR2 SASEGT. In DNA form, the CDR3 reads TGTGCCAGCAGTAACGAGGGACAGGGGCCCGGGGAGCTGTTTTTT. It yields the protein CASSNEGQGPGELFF.